These 10 T cell receptor beta chains were sequenced from one sample in a study of identical twins. TCRdb re-called the 5' RACE reads with MiXCR, one entry per CDR3 protein. The data contain some 320,000 distinct CDR3 sequences, approximately 13% of them singletons. These data were likewise used in another study, on yellow fever vaccine responses in identical twins.

Sequencing used CD8+ T cells sorted from blood. The receptors stem from a woman younger than 35 in good health.

The J gene is TRBJ1-1, the V gene TRBV14; TRBD1 aligns across 7 bases. Germline trimming cut 4 bases from V and 5 bases from J; bases unmatched to any gene: 7. The V gene's germline CDR1 is SGHDN and CDR2 FVKESK. This CDR3 comprises 14 residues. The CDR3 DNA reads TGTGCCAGCAGCCCAACAGGGGAGGGGACTGAAGCTTTCTTT. Its protein product is CASSPTGEGTEAFF. Complete variable domain (other parts from reference TRBV14 and TRBJ1-1): EAGVTQFPSHSVIEKGQTVTLRCDPISGHDNLYWYRRVMGKEIKFLLHFVKESKQDESGMPNNRFLAERTGGTYSTLKVQPAELEDSGVYFCASSPTGEGTEAFFGQGTRLTVV.

The rearrangement links TRBV4-1 to TRBJ2-6; TRBD2 is a possible D gene (6 bases). CDR1 is MGHRA and CDR2 is YSYEKL in the germline V gene. V lost 2 bases, J lost 0 bases, and 20 bases lay in between. The CDR3 extends over 20 amino acids. The CDR3, as DNA: TGCGCCAGCAGCCAATGGTTGGGGGGAAGGGAAGCCTCTGGGGCCAACGTCCTGACTTTC. Protein sequence: CASSQWLGGREASGANVLTF.

This clonotype was seen a handful of times. The chain couples TRBV20-1 to TRBJ2-5, with 7 bases that match TRBD1. V shed 4 bases, J shed 2 bases, and the junction held 13 bases outside the gene matches. There are 16 residues in the CDR3. CDR1 is DFQATT and CDR2 is SNEGSKA in the germline V gene (reference sequence). CDR3 sequence reads: CSATDRALARQETQYF. CDR3 DNA sequence: TGCAGTGCTACCGACAGGGCCCTTGCGAGGCAAGAGACCCAGTACTTC.

This clonotype has ten or more counts. The V call is TRBV2, the J call TRBJ2-1; perhaps TRBD2 as D (5 bases). The length of the CDR3 is 16 residues. The V end lost 3 bases, the J end lost 3 bases, and 15 bases lay between the germline ends. Germline V gene sequence: CDR1 SNHLY, CDR2 FYNNEI. CDR3 residues: CASSDSVDEGYNEQFF. CDR3 nucleotide sequence: TGTGCCAGCAGTGATTCGGTGGATGAGGGCTACAATGAGCAGTTCTTC.

The chain has TRBV12-3 or TRBV12-4 and TRBJ1-5, with D perhaps TRBD1 (5 bases). The CDR3 sequence is 13 residues long. Between the trimmed V and J ends, which lost 3 bases and 3 bases, there was a span of 6 bases. In DNA form, the CDR3 reads TGTGCCAGCAGTTTCAGGGCCAATCAGCCCCAGCATTTT. The encoded protein is CASSFRANQPQHF.

This chain joins TRBV20-1 and TRBJ1-1; D perhaps matches TRBD1 (5 bases). V lost 6 bases to trimming and J lost 6 bases, with 20 bases between them. Germline CDR1 is DFQATT and CDR2 is SNEGSKA (reference sequence). The CDR3 loop spans 14 amino acids. CDR3 sequence (DNA): TGCAGTGCCACACCTGGGGCCGACGACGCTGAAGCTTTCTTT. Its translation is CSATPGADDAEAFF.

V gene TRBV3-1 combines with J gene TRBJ2-7; unclear D gene. Between the trimmed V and J ends, which lost 4 bases and 4 bases, there was a span of 11 bases. Per the germline V gene, CDR1 is LGHDT and CDR2 is YNNKEL (reference sequence). The length of the CDR3 is 13 residues. The CDR3 DNA reads as TGTGCCAGCAGCCCCGGTTACGGGTACGAGCAGTACTTC. Translating gives CASSPGYGYEQYF.

The sample holds a few counts of this clonotype. The chain links TRBV7-9 to TRBJ1-1; D is unclear. Germline CDR1 and CDR2: SEHNR and FQNEAQ (reference sequence). The CDR3 is 15 amino acids. Trimming cost V 1 base and J 4 bases, with 13 bases left between them. The CDR3 nucleotides are TGTGCCAGCAGCTTAGTAAGGGTAGCGGGCACTGAAGCTTTCTTT. Residues: CASSLVRVAGTEAFF.

This clonotype occurred a few times. The rearrangement joins TRBV15 to TRBJ1-1, with D tentatively TRBD1 (6 bases). Trimming stripped 3 bases from V and 6 bases from J, with 8 bases between. Germline-derived CDR1 and CDR2 are LNHNV and YYDKDF (reference sequence). This CDR3 has 12 residues. CDR3 nucleotides: TGTGCCACCAGCAGCAGGGGTTCTGAAGCTTTCTTT. Translation: CATSSRGSEAFF.

This clonotype occurred a few times. The rearrangement joins TRBV7-6 to TRBJ2-1; TRBD1 agrees at 9 bases. The CDR3 extends over 16 amino acids. Germline V CDR1 and CDR2: SGHVS, FNYEAQ. Unmatched junction bases numbered 9, after V lost 5 bases and J lost 4 bases. CDR3: CASSRPAGQGYNEQFF. The CDR3 bases are TGTGCCAGCAGCCGGCCAGCGGGACAGGGTTACAATGAGCAGTTCTTC.